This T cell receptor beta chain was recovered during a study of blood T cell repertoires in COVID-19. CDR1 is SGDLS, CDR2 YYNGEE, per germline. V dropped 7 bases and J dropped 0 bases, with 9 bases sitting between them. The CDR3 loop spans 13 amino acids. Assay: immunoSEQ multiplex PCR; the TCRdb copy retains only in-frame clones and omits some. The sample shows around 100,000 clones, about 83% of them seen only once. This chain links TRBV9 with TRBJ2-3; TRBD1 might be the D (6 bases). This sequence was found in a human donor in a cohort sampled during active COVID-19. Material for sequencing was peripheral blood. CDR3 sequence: CASGGGSTDTQYF. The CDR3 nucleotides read TGTGCCAGCGGGGGCGGTAGCACAGATACGCAGTATTTT. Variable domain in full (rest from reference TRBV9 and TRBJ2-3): DSGVTQTPKHLITATGQRVTLRCSPRSGDLSVYWYQQSLDQGLQFLIQYYNGEERAKGNILERFSAQQFPDLHSELNLSSLELGDSALYFCASGGGSTDTQYFGPGTRLTVL.